These 30 T cell receptor beta chains came from one sample sequenced in a study of blood T cell repertoires in COVID-19. The method was immunoSEQ multiplex PCR; TCRdb's version includes in-frame clones alone and lacks a portion of them. The sample includes around 95,000 clones, just over 90% seen only once; the top ten take approximately 2%. The material sequenced was peripheral blood. The source of these receptors is a man in his fifties with active COVID-19.

V is TRBV3-1 (or the pseudogene TRBV3-2) and J is TRBJ2-3; no firm D call. Germline assignment: CDR1 LGHDT and CDR2 YNNKEL (reference sequence). The CDR3 loop spans 13 amino acids. V was pared by 0 bases and J by 4 bases, with 5 bases between. The CDR3 is CASSQDSPDTQYF. DNA of the CDR3: TGTGCCAGCAGCCAAGATAGTCCAGATACGCAGTATTTT.

Points on this clone: One junction end does not reproduce the germline sequence, and a read error may be involved. V and J are TRBV6-1 and TRBJ1-2, with TRBD1 matching over 7 bases. The CDR3 spans 14 residues. Germline-derived CDR1 and CDR2 are MNHNS and SASEGT. DNA of the CDR3: TGTGCCAGCAGAGAAGGGGGCCCGGGCTATGGCTACACCTTC. Translating it yields CASREGGPGYGYTF.

The chain is built from TRBV4-1 and TRBJ1-5, with TRBD1 matching over 8 bases. The CDR3 sequence is 16 residues long. Losses at the gene ends were 4 bases for V and 6 bases for J; bases not matched to a gene: 11. CDR1 and CDR2 from the germline V gene are MGHRA and YSYEKL. The CDR3 DNA is TGCGCCAGCAGCCGGGACGCGGACAGGGTCTCTCAGCCCCAGCATTTT. It encodes CASSRDADRVSQPQHF.

Only one count was recorded for this clone. V usage is TRBV7-8 and J usage is TRBJ2-7, with D perhaps matching TRBD2 (6 bases). CDR3 length: 14 residues. V was clipped by 3 bases and J by 2 bases, with 11 bases between them. Per germline, CDR1 SGHVS and CDR2 FQNEAQ. The CDR3 here is CASSLTRVPYEQYF. The CDR3 region has the DNA TGTGCCAGCAGCTTGACTAGGGTCCCCTACGAGCAGTACTTC.

The chain has TRBV5-1 and TRBJ2-3; weak D call: TRBD2 (5 bases). Trimming took off 7 bases at V and 2 bases at J, with 20 bases between the two ends. CDR3 length: 16 residues. Germline lookup yields CDR1 SGHRS and CDR2 YFSETQ. The DNA for the CDR3 is TGCGCCAGCTCCCAAGCGGTAAAGGCTGACACAGATACGCAGTATTTT. Translating gives CASSQAVKADTDTQYF.

The chain joins TRBV5-1 to TRBJ1-2; D is unclear. Trimming left V 4 bases short and J 4 bases short, with 8 bases between. The V gene's germline CDR1 is SGHRS and CDR2 YFSETQ. This CDR3 has 12 amino acids. In nucleotides, the CDR3 is TGCGCCAGCAGCCCCCCGGGCTATGGCTACACCTTC. This codes for CASSPPGYGYTF. Together with reference TRBV5-1 and TRBJ1-2, the CDR3 gives the full variable domain: KAGVTQTPRYLIKTRGQQVTLSCSPISGHRSVSWYQQTPGQGLQFLFEYFSETQRNKGNFPGRFSGRQFSNSRSEMNVSTLELGDSALYLCASSPPGYGYTFGSGTRLTVV.

V usage is TRBV12-3 or TRBV12-4 and J usage is TRBJ2-5; TRBD1 agrees at 7 bases. CDR3 length: 13 amino acids. The V gene end was trimmed by 5 bases and the J gene end by 2 bases; junction bases not matched to a gene: 2. CDR3 in DNA: TGTGCCAGCAGTCGGACAGGACAAGAGACCCAGTACTTC. Its protein product is CASSRTGQETQYF.

The chain employs TRBV7-2 and TRBJ1-5, with D unresolved. The CDR3 extends over 15 amino acids. The germline CDR1 and CDR2 sequences are SGHTA and FQGNSA. Trimming cost V 1 base and J 7 bases, with 14 bases left between them. CDR3 sequence reads: CASSLGPGSNQPQHF. The CDR3 DNA reads as TGTGCCAGCAGCTTAGGTCCAGGTTCAAACCAGCCCCAGCATTTT.

The chain recombines TRBV29-1 with TRBJ2-7; 8 bases are shared with TRBD1. V was pared by 1 base and J by 6 bases, with 5 bases of the junction left unmatched. Germline loops: CDR1 SQVTM, CDR2 ANQGSEA. This CDR3 has 13 residues. The CDR3: CSVEGTGSSEQYF. The CDR3 region has the DNA TGCAGCGTTGAAGGGACAGGGTCGAGCGAGCAGTACTTC.

In regard to this clone: Other DNA sequences in the sample encode the same CDR3. The V and J genes are TRBV15 and TRBJ1-1; D ambiguous. From germline, CDR1 is LNHNV and CDR2 YYDKDF (reference sequence). The CDR3 extends over 14 amino acids. V was pared by 0 bases and J by 1 base, with 6 bases between. The DNA for the CDR3 is TGTGCCACCAGCAGAGAAAGAGGGAACACTGAAGCTTTCTTT. It translates to CATSRERGNTEAFF.

V gene TRBV5-6 combines with J gene TRBJ1-1, with D possibly being TRBD1 (6 bases). CDR1 and CDR2 (germline): SGHDT, YYEEEE. The ends were cut back, 0 bases at V and 1 base at J, with 13 bases in the middle. The CDR3 consists of 16 residues. CDR3 region: CASSLGQGSTNTEAFF. DNA for the CDR3: TGTGCCAGCAGCTTGGGGCAGGGGAGTACGAACACTGAAGCTTTCTTT.

CDR3 region: CASRLVGGLAPSYEQYV. The CDR3 nucleotides are TGTGCAAGTCGCTTAGTGGGGGGACTAGCGCCTTCCTACGAGCAGTACGTC. The chain joins TRBV12-2 to TRBJ2-7; the table calls TRBD2, which could not be checked here. TRBV12-2 is marked as a pseudogene. The CDR3 extends over 17 amino acids.

The gene calls are TRBV18 and TRBJ1-5; D is possibly TRBD1 (6 bases). The V gene lost 3 bases and the J gene lost 0 bases, with 12 bases spanning the gap. Germline V CDR1 and CDR2: KGHSH, LQKENI. CDR3 length equals 16 residues. As DNA, the CDR3 is TGTGCCAGCTCACCGGACAGTATCTATAGCAATCAGCCCCAGCATTTT. Its translation is CASSPDSIYSNQPQHF.

This clone has just one count. At one end the junction does not follow the germline gene, possibly because of a read error. This chain joins TRBV2 and TRBJ2-5; 10 bases line up with TRBD1. This CDR3 has 11 amino acids. Germline loops: CDR1 SNHLY, CDR2 FYNNEI. CDR3 sequence reads: CASSGGTGENF. DNA for the CDR3: TGTGCCAGCAGTGGGGGGACAGGGGAGAACTTC.

The chain links TRBV2 to TRBJ2-7; 12 nucleotides match TRBD2. V was pared by 5 bases and J by 5 bases, with 7 bases of the junction left unmatched. Germline CDR1 SNHLY, CDR2 FYNNEI. The CDR3 spans 15 residues. This CDR3 reads CASSFRLAGVDEQYF. In nucleotides, the CDR3 is TGTGCCAGCAGTTTTAGACTAGCGGGGGTCGACGAGCAGTACTTC.

The chain combines TRBV4-2 with TRBJ2-5; 7 positions match TRBD2. V was pared by 0 bases and J by 5 bases, with 9 bases of the junction left unmatched. Germline CDR1 LGHNA, CDR2 YNFKEQ. The CDR3 contains 16 residues. The CDR3 protein is CASSQEGTGGVETQYF. The CDR3 coding sequence is TGTGCCAGCAGCCAAGAGGGAACGGGGGGAGTGGAGACCCAGTACTTC.

The rearrangement links TRBV5-6 to TRBJ2-7; 11 positions match TRBD2. The CDR3 consists of 14 residues. CDR1 and CDR2 (germline): SGHDT, YYEEEE. V lost 4 bases, J lost 3 bases, and 3 bases stayed unmatched. CDR3: CASSLGTSGYEQYV. The CDR3 DNA reads TGTGCCAGCAGCCTAGGGACTAGCGGCTACGAGCAGTACGTC.

The rearrangement links TRBV6-1 to TRBJ2-5; 9 nucleotides agree with TRBD2. Germline V gene sequence: CDR1 MNHNS, CDR2 SASEGT. CDR3 size: 15 residues. The V segment lost 2 bases and the J segment 1 base; nucleotides outside the gene matches: 2. The CDR3 coding sequence is TGTGCCAGCAGTGAACCAGCGGGAGGCCAAGAGACCCAGTACTTC. This gives the protein CASSEPAGGQETQYF.

The chain has TRBV6-5 and TRBJ2-5; weak D call: TRBD1 (5 bases). Germline V gives CDR1 MNHEY, CDR2 SVGAGI. The germline V and J ends were trimmed by 3 bases and 0 bases, with 14 bases remaining between them. This CDR3 is built from 16 residues. The CDR3 DNA sequence: TGTGCCAGCAGTTATCCAGACAGCCCGTACCAAGAGACCCAGTACTTC. Translated: CASSYPDSPYQETQYF.

The chain has TRBV7-8 and TRBJ2-5; TRBD2 matches at 7 bases. The V gene end was trimmed by 1 base and the J gene end by 4 bases; junction bases not matched to a gene: 15. Germline loops: CDR1 SGHVS, CDR2 FQNEAQ. This CDR3 region has 18 residues. For the CDR3, the DNA is TGTGCCAGCAGCTTAGGGACTACAGCGGGGAGAGACGGAGAGACCCAGTACTTC. The encoded protein is CASSLGTTAGRDGETQYF.

This chain links TRBV5-6 with TRBJ1-1, with a weak D call TRBD1 (6 bases). Looked up from germline, CDR1 is SGHDT and CDR2 is YYEEEE. V was cut by 0 bases and J by 1 base, with 13 bases left in between. This CDR3 comprises 16 residues. In DNA form, the CDR3 reads TGTGCCAGCAGCTTGGCAGGGGATCTAACGAACACTGAAGCTTTCTTT. Its protein product is CASSLAGDLTNTEAFF.

The chain links TRBV5-8 to TRBJ2-2; TRBD2 might be the D (6 bases). The V gene lost 3 bases and the J gene lost 5 bases, with 8 bases spanning the gap. In germline, CDR1 is SGHTS, CDR2 YDEGEE. The CDR3 length is 13 residues. CDR3 nucleotide sequence: TGTGCCAGCAGCTCGGGGGATACCGGGGAGCTGTTTTTT. Protein sequence: CASSSGDTGELFF.

V and J are TRBV7-8 and TRBJ1-3; TRBD1 matches 9 bases. J lost 8 bases, V lost 0 bases, and 5 bases had no gene match. In germline, CDR1 is SGHVS, CDR2 FQNEAQ. There are 15 residues in the CDR3. The CDR3 sequence: CASSLARDRVDTIYF. The CDR3 region has the DNA TGTGCCAGCAGCTTAGCCCGGGACAGGGTAGACACCATATATTTT.

The chain recombines TRBV15 with TRBJ1-1; 8 nucleotides line up with TRBD1. The CDR3 extends over 14 amino acids. CDR1 and CDR2 (germline): LNHNV, YYDKDF (reference sequence). The V and J ends lost 4 bases and 5 bases, in that order; junction bases with no gene match: 6. CDR3 protein: CATSIRTGLTEAFF. The CDR3 coding sequence is TGTGCCACCAGCATCCGGACAGGGTTAACTGAAGCTTTCTTT. Full variable domain (outside the CDR3, taken from reference TRBV15 and TRBJ1-1): DAMVIQNPRYQVTQFGKPVTLSCSQTLNHNVMYWYQQKSSQAPKLLFHYYDKDFNNEADTPDNFQSRRPNTSFCFLDIRSPGLGDTAMYLCATSIRTGLTEAFFGQGTRLTVV.

The rearrangement links TRBV10-1 to TRBJ2-5; D possibly corresponds to TRBD2 (5 bases). The CDR3 has 13 amino acids. Trimming shortened V by 6 bases and J by 3 bases, and 11 bases separated the two germline ends. Germline V lookup: CDR1 WNHNN, CDR2 SYGVQD (reference sequence). The CDR3 here is CASRDFPKETQYF. CDR3 coding DNA: TGCGCCAGCAGGGACTTTCCAAAAGAGACCCAGTACTTC.

The chain has TRBV5-4 and TRBJ2-2; TRBD2 agrees at 9 bases. The V and J ends lost 4 bases and 3 bases, in that order; junction bases with no gene match: 4. This CDR3 comprises 15 residues. Germline V lookup: CDR1 SGHNT, CDR2 YYREEE (reference sequence). DNA for the CDR3: TGTGCCAGCAGCCGGACTAGCGATCACACCGGGGAGCTGTTTTTT. Amino acids: CASSRTSDHTGELFF.

This clone was picked up one time. The chain couples TRBV21-1 to TRBJ1-1. TRBV21-1 is termed a pseudogene. CDR3 size: 10 residues. CDR3 amino acids: CASSSTGAFF. CDR3 bases: TGTGCCAGCAGTTCTACGGGAGCTTTCTTT.

J is TRBJ1-1 and V is TRBV5-1; the match to TRBD1 covers 8 bases. The CDR3 runs 16 residues. Germline V gene sequence: CDR1 SGHRS, CDR2 YFSETQ. Trimming cost V 6 bases and J 0 bases; bases outside gene matches: 10. Here the CDR3 DNA reads TGCGCCAGCACAGGGGGCGCAGCTCTCATGAACACTGAAGCTTTCTTT. This gives the protein CASTGGAALMNTEAFF.

The chain couples TRBV2 to TRBJ2-5; 12 bases map to TRBD2. CDR3 length: 14 residues. V lost 9 bases, J lost 6 bases, and 8 bases stayed unmatched. CDR1 SNHLY and CDR2 FYNNEI come from the germline V gene. CDR3 bases: TGTGCCAGTCTCTTGACTAGCGGGAGCAAGACCCAGTACTTC. Protein: CASLLTSGSKTQYF.

DNA for the CDR3: TGTGCCAGCAGCCCCCACAGGGCAGGGGACAATTCACCCCTCCACTTT. Amino acid sequence: CASSPHRAGDNSPLHF. The chain uses TRBV4-2 and TRBJ1-6; D is possibly TRBD1 (6 bases). This CDR3 contains 16 residues. V lost 4 bases and J lost 7, with 17 bases in between. CDR1 LGHNA and CDR2 YNFKEQ come from the germline V gene.